A selection of T cell receptor beta chains follows, all from one sample in a study of blood T cell repertoires in COVID-19. This table comes from immunoSEQ multiplex PCR, and its TCRdb copy is limited to in-frame clones, with some not included. The sample shows about 45,000 clones, 70% to 80% of them seen only once. Sequencing input: peripheral blood. All receptors derive from a man in his 70s with acute or convalescent COVID-19. Each CDR3 is given with its conserved first and last residue. The order of the fields is CDR3 DNA, CDR3 protein, clone size, J gene, V gene, D gene. D genes are given only for firm matches. Not all rows give a size; the values are once, few, many and, for expanded clones, a class.

TGTGCCAGCAGCTTAGGGATGGCCGGGACAGGGGGCTCAGATACGCAGTATTTT | CASSLGMAGTGGSDTQYF | - | TRBJ2-3 | TRBV7-2 | TRBD1
TGTGCCAGCAGCTTGGCGGGGGGGCCACCAGATACGCAGTATTTT | CASSLAGGPPDTQYF | few | TRBJ2-3 | TRBV7-3 | TRBD2
TGTGCCACCGGGGCAGGGGGCAGCACCGGGGAGCTGTTTTTT | CATGAGGSTGELFF | - | TRBJ2-2 | TRBV24-1 | TRBD1
TGTGCCAGCAGCCAAGAGACAGGGCTCGAACGTGGCTACACCTTC | CASSQETGLERGYTF | - | TRBJ1-2 | TRBV5-4 | TRBD1
TGTGCCAGCAGTTACCCGGACAGAAACACTGAAGCTTTCTTT | CASSYPDRNTEAFF | - | TRBJ1-1 | TRBV6-2/TRBV6-3 | -
TGTGCCAGCAGCTTATTGTTTCGGGCAGGGAATTCACCCCTCCACTTT | CASSLLFRAGNSPLHF | - | TRBJ1-6 | TRBV7-2 | -
TGTGCCAGCAGCACCCCGGGAAGTGGCTACACCTTC | CASSTPGSGYTF | - | TRBJ1-2 | TRBV7-9 | -
TGTGCCAGCAGTGAGGGTGGGTTAGGGGAGACCCAGTACTTC | CASSEGGLGETQYF | - | TRBJ2-5 | TRBV28 | -
TGCGCCAGCAGCTTGGAAGGGGGCGCAGAGACCCAGTACTTC | CASSLEGGAETQYF | few | TRBJ2-5 | TRBV5-1 | TRBD1
TGCGCCAGCAGCTTACCGGGACACAGTAACACTGAAGCTTTCTTT | CASSLPGHSNTEAFF | - | TRBJ1-1 | TRBV5-1 | -
TGTGCCAGCAGAGCGTCCTACAATGAGCAGTTCTTC | CASRASYNEQFF | - | TRBJ2-1 | TRBV28 | -
TGTGCCAGCAGTGAATTCATCGCACTCAATCAGCCCCAGCATTTT | CASSEFIALNQPQHF | few | TRBJ1-5 | TRBV6-1 | -
TGTGCCAGCAGCGTAGGGGAGGGATCGAACACCGGGGAGCTGTTTTTT | CASSVGEGSNTGELFF | - | TRBJ2-2 | TRBV9 | TRBD2
TGTGCCAGCAGCATCCGACTAGCGGGGGGGCGGGATTCAGATACGCAGTATTTT | CASSIRLAGGRDSDTQYF | - | TRBJ2-3 | TRBV21-1 | -
TGCGCCAGCAGCCAATTTCTAGGTGGGACAGAACGAAACTATGGCTACACCTTC | CASSQFLGGTERNYGYTF | - | TRBJ1-2 | TRBV4-3 | TRBD1
TGTGCCAGCTCACCAATTGGGTTCTTGAGGAAATCACCCCTCCACTTT | CASSPIGFLRKSPLHF | - | TRBJ1-6 | TRBV18 | -
TGTGCCAGCAGTTACTCGATAGGGTCAGGGAACTATGGCTACACCTTC | CASSYSIGSGNYGYTF | - | TRBJ1-2 | TRBV6-5 | -
TGTGCCAGCAGCTTAGCGTATTTAGGGGGCAAGGATCAGCCCCAGCATTTT | CASSLAYLGGKDQPQHF | - | TRBJ1-5 | TRBV7-9 | TRBD1
TGTGCCAGCAGCCAAGATCTTGGGAGGACCGGGGAGCTGTTTTTT | CASSQDLGRTGELFF | - | TRBJ2-2 | TRBV3-1/TRBV3-2 | -
TGCGCCAGCAGCCAAGCGACAGGGCCGAACACCGGGGAGCTGTTTTTT | CASSQATGPNTGELFF | medium-sized | TRBJ2-2 | TRBV4-1 | TRBD1
TGCGCCAGCAGCTTGGTGCCTGCTAAAATGAACACTGAAGCTTTCTTT | CASSLVPAKMNTEAFF | - | TRBJ1-1 | TRBV5-1 | -
TGTGCCAGCAGTCGACTAGCGGGGGTGGGCAATGAGCAGTTCTTC | CASSRLAGVGNEQFF | - | TRBJ2-1 | TRBV2 | TRBD2
TGCGCCAGCAGTGGGGAGGGGAAGGTGGATGGCTACACCTTC | CASSGEGKVDGYTF | medium-sized | TRBJ1-2 | TRBV10-2 | -
TGTGCCAGCAGCGGGGGACAGGGGGTTATTGGGGAGCTGTTTTTT | CASSGGQGVIGELFF | - | TRBJ2-2 | TRBV5-4 | TRBD1
TGCGCCAGCAGCCCCCTGACAGGGAATTCACCCCTCCACTTT | CASSPLTGNSPLHF | few | TRBJ1-6 | TRBV10-2 | TRBD1
TGCGCCAGCAGCTCCGGGACTACCAGCGACCGACAAGAGACCCAGTACTTC | CASSSGTTSDRQETQYF | - | TRBJ2-5 | TRBV5-1 | TRBD2
TGTGCCAGCAGCGCGCGACAGGGGCTGAACAATGAGCAGTTCTTC | CASSARQGLNNEQFF | - | TRBJ2-1 | TRBV7-2 | TRBD1
TGTGCCAGCAGCCTCGACAGGAACCAAGAGACCCAGTACTTC | CASSLDRNQETQYF | - | TRBJ2-5 | TRBV11-2 | -
TGCAGCGGCAACGCGGCAGGGTTAACTGAAGCTTTCTTT | CSGNAAGLTEAFF | - | TRBJ1-1 | TRBV29-1 | -
TGTGCCAGCAGCTGGACAGCGGATATCTACGAGCAGTACTTC | CASSWTADIYEQYF | - | TRBJ2-7 | TRBV2 | -
TGTGCCAGCAGCTCGACGGTGGATGCAGGGGGTGAAAAACTGTTTTTT | CASSSTVDAGGEKLFF | - | TRBJ1-4 | TRBV5-6 | TRBD1
TGTGCCAGCAGGCCCGAAAGGGGATTCATGGGCCCTAGAACTGAAGCTTTCTTT | CASRPERGFMGPRTEAFF | once | TRBJ1-1 | TRBV28 | -